These 17 T cell receptor beta chains were all obtained from the same sample, sequenced in a study of blood T cell repertoires in COVID-19. Libraries were prepared by immunoSEQ multiplex PCR; TCRdb keeps only in-frame clonotypes and omits some of them. The sample lists over 200,000 clones; approximately 90% were seen once. Sequenced sample: peripheral blood. All receptors come from a young man with acute or convalescent COVID-19.

This clone appeared once. This chain joins TRBV6-1 and TRBJ1-5, with 9 nucleotides matching TRBD1. V was pared by 4 bases and J by 0 bases, with 4 bases of the junction left unmatched. This CDR3 contains 16 residues. Germline lookup yields CDR1 MNHNS and CDR2 SASEGT. The CDR3 bases are TGTGCCAGCAGTGGGTACAGGGGGCTTAGCAATCAGCCCCAGCATTTT. Translation: CASSGYRGLSNQPQHF.

The chain joins TRBV7-8 to TRBJ1-1; D not certain. Germline V CDR1 and CDR2: SGHVS, FQNEAQ. Trimming removed 1 base at V and 1 base at J, with 4 bases between. The CDR3 totals 13 residues. CDR3 sequence: CASSLGQNTEAFF. CDR3 DNA: TGTGCCAGCAGCTTAGGGCAGAACACTGAAGCTTTCTTT.

The chain recombines TRBV30 with TRBJ2-7; D may be TRBD1 (6 bases). The CDR3 is 13 amino acids. CDR1 and CDR2 from the germline V gene are GTSNPN and SVGIG (reference sequence). Trimming shortened V by 2 bases and J by 2 bases, and 10 bases separated the two germline ends. The CDR3 DNA follows: TGTGCCTGGAGTTCACAGGGCACCTACGAGCAGTACTTC. It encodes CAWSSQGTYEQYF. The full variable domain, with the rest looked up from reference TRBV30 and TRBJ2-7, is SQTIHQWPATLVQPVGSPLSLECTVEGTSNPNLYWYRQAAGRGLQLLFYSVGIGQISSEVPQNLSASRPQDRQFILSSKKLLLSDSGFYLCAWSSQGTYEQYFGPGTRLTVT.

The J gene is TRBJ1-3, the V gene TRBV5-1; D uncertain. Trimming took 3 bases from V and 4 from J, leaving 8 bases between them. Germline loops: CDR1 SGHRS, CDR2 YFSETQ. The CDR3 runs to 13 residues. CDR3 loop: CASSSSQGNTIYF. Here the CDR3 DNA reads TGCGCCAGCAGCTCCTCACAGGGAAACACCATATATTTT.

The genes are TRBV20-1 and TRBJ2-4; 9 bases map to TRBD1. Germline loops: CDR1 DFQATT, CDR2 SNEGSKA (reference sequence). This CDR3 contains 11 residues. V was clipped by 8 bases and J by 8 bases; unmatched bases: 4. DNA for the CDR3: TGCAGTCCGGGACAGGGTTACATTCAGTACTTC. Translation: CSPGQGYIQYF.

This chain links TRBV18 with TRBJ2-7; 9 nucleotides agree with TRBD1. The CDR3 runs to 16 residues. Germline lookup yields CDR1 KGHSH and CDR2 LQKENI. The V segment lost 1 base and the J segment 0 bases; nucleotides outside the gene matches: 4. The DNA for the CDR3 is TGTGCCAGCTCACCACTGGGACAGGGAAGCTCCTACGAGCAGTACTTC. As protein: CASSPLGQGSSYEQYF.

The CDR3 DNA reads as TGTGCCAGCAGCTCCCTCGTGACAGGGGAAAACTATGGCTACACCTTC. This translates into CASSSLVTGENYGYTF. The gene calls are TRBV5-6 and TRBJ1-2; 8 bases are shared with TRBD1. Trimming at V came to 3 bases and at J to 2 bases, leaving 9 bases not matched to a gene. Germline V lookup: CDR1 SGHDT, CDR2 YYEEEE. CDR3 size: 16 residues.

This clone was seen just once. The chain has TRBV7-3 and TRBJ1-6; 7 positions match TRBD1. The V segment lost 5 bases and the J segment 7 bases; nucleotides outside the gene matches: 8. The germline gives CDR1 SGHTA, CDR2 FQGTGA. The CDR3 is 15 residues long. The DNA for the CDR3 is TGTGCCAGCAGCCTTCGGGACAGAGGGAATTCACCCCTCCACTTT. Protein: CASSLRDRGNSPLHF.

CDR3 region: CASSDIAGGETQYF. Written as DNA, the CDR3 is TGTGCCAGCAGTGACATAGCGGGGGGAGAGACCCAGTACTTC. The rearrangement joins TRBV2 to TRBJ2-5, with TRBD2 identical over 10 bases. Germline V gene sequence: CDR1 SNHLY, CDR2 FYNNEI. This CDR3 contains 14 residues. After removal of 3 bases from V and 4 bases from J, the junction contained 2 bases not matched to a gene.

V is TRBV3-1 (or the pseudogene TRBV3-2) and J is TRBJ2-7; 9 positions match TRBD1. V was pared by 4 bases and J by 6 bases, with 7 bases of the junction left unmatched. This CDR3 spans 14 amino acids. Germline CDR1 LGHDT, CDR2 YNNKEL (reference sequence). The DNA of the CDR3 is TGTGCCAGCAGCCCCGGACAGGGGCGGCTCGAGCAGTACTTC. Amino acids: CASSPGQGRLEQYF.

The J gene is TRBJ2-6, the V gene TRBV28, with D maybe TRBD1 (6 bases). The V end was cut by 3 bases, the J end by 3 bases, with 12 bases between. This CDR3 is built from 16 residues. The germline CDR1 and CDR2 sequences are MDHEN and SYDVKM. The CDR3 DNA sequence: TGTGCCAGCAGTTTCTTTAGGGGGTTTGGGGCCAACGTCCTGACTTTC. This encodes CASSFFRGFGANVLTF.

The rearrangement uses TRBV23-1 and TRBJ2-7; D might be TRBD2 (6 bases). TRBV23-1 is sorted into the ORF group, with uncertain function. The CDR3 loop spans 13 amino acids. Trimming shortened V by 7 bases and J by 5 bases, and 15 bases separated the two germline ends. The DNA for the CDR3 is TGCGCCAGCACTGAGAGGGACTTTGACGAGCAGTACTTC. Amino acid sequence: CASTERDFDEQYF.

V and J are TRBV27 and TRBJ2-1, with a tentative D call TRBD2 (5 bases). The CDR3 consists of 13 residues. With 1 base removed from V and 9 bases from J, the gap between germline ends came to 10 bases. Germline-derived CDR1 and CDR2 are MNHEY and SMNVEV (reference sequence). This CDR3 reads CASSLLGDGEQFF. CDR3 DNA sequence: TGTGCCAGCAGTTTATTGGGAGACGGTGAGCAGTTCTTC.

The chain recombines TRBV7-6 with TRBJ1-4; possibly TRBD1 for D (5 bases). V lost 4 bases and J 6 bases, leaving 6 bases between the germline ends. The germline V gene has CDR1 SGHVS and CDR2 FNYEAQ. The CDR3 length is 12 residues. CDR3 nucleotide sequence: TGTGCCAGCAGCTCCAGGGATGAAAAACTGTTTTTT. This sequence encodes CASSSRDEKLFF.

The rearrangement joins TRBV19 to TRBJ2-6; 7 bases align to TRBD1. The CDR3 is 21 residues long. In germline, CDR1 is LNHDA, CDR2 SQIVND (reference sequence). Germline trimming cut 3 bases from V and 3 bases from J; bases unmatched to any gene: 20. The DNA for the CDR3 is TGTGCCAGTAGTATGGGGGACAGTGGGTCAAGTGTAGTACGTGGGGCCAACGTCCTGACTTTC. Residues: CASSMGDSGSSVVRGANVLTF.

J is TRBJ2-7 and V is TRBV18; 7 nucleotides line up with TRBD1. This CDR3 contains 14 residues. J gave up 3 bases and V 5 bases, and 7 bases lay outside the gene matches. Germline CDR1 and CDR2: KGHSH and LQKENI. The CDR3 DNA follows: TGTGCCAGCTCATCATCGACAGGGAGCTACGAGCAGTACTTC. This codes for CASSSSTGSYEQYF.

This sequence joins TRBV7-7 and TRBJ2-2, with D possibly matching TRBD2 (5 bases). CDR3 length: 13 residues. Germline V gene lookup returns CDR1 SSHAT and CDR2 FNYEAQ (reference sequence). CDR3 coding DNA: TGTGCTACTGGGGTGGGAGAGGCCGGGGAGCTGTTTTTT. This translates into CATGVGEAGELFF.